The 27 T cell receptor beta chains in this list originate from one sample, sequenced in a study of vaccination and CD4 T cells after COVID-19 (dated by TCRdb to the early 2020s). The library was generated by PCR. The data were produced on an Illumina iSeq 100. DNA from cultured CD4+ T cells was subjected to TCR sequencing with the Oncomine TCR Beta short-read assay at the Johns Hopkins FTIC core. In-frame beta chains were kept once TCRdb had trimmed the public reads at Q25 with fastp and called clones with MiXCR. Identical CDR3 protein sequences are pooled into one entry, listed with their most common genes and DNA. This sample has some 25,000 distinct CDR3 sequences in its table, and over 60% of those were observed once. The ten largest clonotypes hold approximately 5.4% of the sample. This specimen's treatment or condition label, interpreted: roughly 10-day PBMC culture with coronavirus spike peptide pools or control peptides (ViraFEST assay).

These receptors are not linked to any known antigen. The sequenced sample was CD4+ T cells from blood, cultured in vitro. These receptors all stem from a human donor who had recovered from COVID-19.

The V and J genes are TRBV7-2 and TRBJ1-2, with 10 bases fitting TRBD1. V dropped 4 bases and J dropped 8; count of bases not matched to a gene: 4. The CDR3 length is 13 residues. Germline V gives CDR1 SGHTA, CDR2 FQGNSA. CDR3 residues: CASSSGQGGGYTF. The CDR3 nucleotides read TGTGCCAGCAGCTCCGGACAGGGGGGCGGCTACACCTTC.

The chain joins TRBV7-9 to TRBJ2-7; TRBD1 aligns across 8 bases. V shed 6 bases and J 6 bases; nucleotides not matched to a gene: 10. The CDR3 has 14 amino acids. In germline, CDR1 is SEHNR, CDR2 FQNEAQ (reference sequence). In nucleotides, the CDR3 is TGTGCCAGCAGTTTAACTACAGGGGGTCGCGAGCAGTACTTC. Its translation is CASSLTTGGREQYF. Looking up the rest from reference TRBV7-9 and TRBJ2-7 gives the full variable domain: DTGVSQNPRHKITKRGQNVTFRCDPISEHNRLYWYRQTLGQGPEFLTYFQNEAQLEKSRLLSDRFSAERPKGSFSTLEIQRTEQGDSAMYLCASSLTTGGREQYFGPGTRLTVT.

This clonotype came up once. This chain links TRBV5-1 with TRBJ2-7; 9 nucleotides align to TRBD1. Germline V gene lookup returns CDR1 SGHRS and CDR2 YFSETQ. Trimming took 7 bases from V and 4 from J; bases not matched to a gene: 6. The CDR3 sequence is 13 residues long. The CDR3 loop reads CASRGQGPYEQYF. CDR3 nucleotides: TGCGCCAGCCGGGGACAGGGACCGTACGAGCAGTACTTC.

In DNA form, the CDR3 reads TGCAGTGCTAGAGGATCAGGGGGCGGTGGCTATGGCTACACCTTC. Translation: CSARGSGGGGYGYTF. The rearrangement joins TRBV20-1 to TRBJ1-2; 8 bases fit TRBD1. The V segment lost 1 base and the J segment 4 bases; nucleotides outside the gene matches: 8. The CDR3 extends over 15 amino acids. The germline V gene encodes CDR1 DFQATT and CDR2 SNEGSKA (reference sequence).

The J gene is TRBJ2-1, the V gene TRBV27; possible D gene TRBD2, 5 bases. Germline values: CDR1 MNHEY, CDR2 SMNVEV (reference sequence). V lost 6 bases to trimming and J lost 5 bases, with 17 bases between them. The CDR3 is made up of 15 amino acids. The DNA for the CDR3 is TGTGCCAGCAGGGAAGGCGGGCCTGCGCACAATGAGCAGTTCTTC. Its protein product is CASREGGPAHNEQFF.

The chain has TRBV28 and TRBJ1-1, with a tentative D call TRBD1 (5 bases). This CDR3 is 14 amino acids long. Germline CDR1 and CDR2: MDHEN and SYDVKM. With 4 bases removed from V and 3 bases from J, the gap between germline ends came to 12 bases. CDR3 nucleotide sequence: TGTGCCAGCAGTTATAAGAGGGGCGACACTGAAGCTTTCTTT. Translation gives CASSYKRGDTEAFF.

The chain employs TRBV4-1 and TRBJ2-7; perhaps TRBD2 as D (6 bases). The CDR3 has 13 residues. Germline values: CDR1 MGHRA, CDR2 YSYEKL. The V end was cut by 4 bases, the J end by 3 bases, with 10 bases between. CDR3 residues: CASSPRELYEQYF. In DNA form, the CDR3 reads TGCGCCAGCAGCCCCCGGGAGCTCTACGAGCAGTACTTC.

This chain uses TRBV6-2 or TRBV6-3 with TRBJ2-3, with 8 bases matching TRBD1. In germline, CDR1 is MNHEY, CDR2 SVGEGT. There are 16 residues in the CDR3. V was pared by 7 bases and J by 0 bases, with 9 bases of the junction left unmatched. Here the CDR3 reads CASTGGEMSSTDTQYF. The DNA of the CDR3 is TGTGCCAGCACAGGGGGCGAGATGTCGAGCACAGATACGCAGTATTTT.

This sequence joins TRBV7-3 and TRBJ2-2; D is perhaps TRBD2 (5 bases). Germline CDR1 and CDR2: SGHTA and FQGTGA. The germline V and J ends were trimmed by 6 bases and 2 bases, with 10 bases remaining between them. This CDR3 contains 14 residues. The CDR3 sequence is CASRLSGNTGELFF. The CDR3 bases are TGTGCCAGCAGACTGAGCGGCAACACCGGGGAGCTGTTTTTT.

This chain joins TRBV19 and TRBJ1-2; D remains ambiguous. The V gene lost 11 bases and the J gene lost 0 bases, with 10 bases spanning the gap. The CDR3 runs 12 residues. The germline gives CDR1 LNHDA, CDR2 SQIVND (reference sequence). CDR3 sequence (DNA): TGTGCCGCGCTTGATGCTAACTATGGCTACACCTTC. Amino acids: CAALDANYGYTF.

This chain joins TRBV6-5 and TRBJ2-5; D is undetermined. V lost 0 bases and J 5 bases, leaving 4 bases between the germline ends. The CDR3 is 12 residues long. The germline V gene encodes CDR1 MNHEY and CDR2 SVGAGI. CDR3: CASSYSRETQYF. CDR3 sequence (DNA): TGTGCCAGCAGTTACTCCAGGGAGACCCAGTACTTC.

This clonotype showed up just once. The chain has TRBV6-5 and TRBJ2-7; D unresolved. V shed 4 bases and J shed 6 bases, with 13 bases lying between them. The V gene's germline CDR1 is MNHEY and CDR2 SVGAGI. The CDR3 extends over 13 amino acids. The CDR3 nucleotides read TGTGCCAGCAGTTCGGTCGGCAGGCGCGAGCAGTACTTC. Amino acids: CASSSVGRREQYF.

This clonotype turned up a few times. The rearrangement uses TRBV20-1 and TRBJ1-4; D might be TRBD1 (6 bases). Germline assignment: CDR1 DFQATT and CDR2 SNEGSKA (reference sequence). The CDR3 loop spans 12 amino acids. The ends were cut back, 7 bases at V and 6 bases at J, with 12 bases in the middle. This CDR3 is CSVGGAHEKLFF. For the CDR3, the DNA is TGCAGTGTGGGGGGGGCTCATGAAAAACTGTTTTTT.

This clonotype was counted between two and nine times. This chain uses TRBV6-1 with TRBJ2-7, with 9 nucleotides matching TRBD2. The CDR3 loop spans 16 amino acids. The trim removed 6 bases at V and 3 bases at J, leaving 12 bases unmatched. Germline assignment: CDR1 MNHNS and CDR2 SASEGT. The CDR3 coding sequence is TGTGCCAGCAGCACCACTAGCGGGCCCAGTCTCTACGAGCAGTACTTC. This encodes CASSTTSGPSLYEQYF.

The rearrangement joins TRBV5-4 to TRBJ2-7; TRBD1 is a possible D gene (6 bases). Trimming cost V 0 bases and J 4 bases, with 20 bases left between them. The CDR3 is 17 amino acids. Germline-derived CDR1 and CDR2 are SGHNT and YYREEE (reference sequence). CDR3 nucleotides: TGTGCCAGCAGCTTGGGAGTCCGGACAGCACCGCGTTACGAGCAGTACTTC. Its protein is CASSLGVRTAPRYEQYF.

V and J are TRBV28 and TRBJ1-2, with a tentative D call TRBD1 (6 bases). Looked up from germline, CDR1 is MDHEN and CDR2 is SYDVKM. V lost 7 bases to trimming and J lost 5 bases, with 26 bases between them. CDR3 length: 17 amino acids. The CDR3 DNA reads as TGTGCCAGCACGACCTCGGACAGCCGTCGAAGTATGTATGGCTACACCTTC. It encodes CASTTSDSRRSMYGYTF.

This clonotype occurred once. The chain joins TRBV23-1 to TRBJ2-7; tentatively, D is TRBD1 (5 bases). TRBV23-1 is assigned to the ORF class and has an uncertain function. The CDR3 runs 13 residues. V dropped 6 bases and J dropped 4 bases, with 13 bases sitting between them. The CDR3 region is CASSLQQGYEQYF. The CDR3 nucleotides read TGCGCCAGCAGCCTTCAGCAGGGTTACGAGCAGTACTTC.

The rearrangement joins TRBV24-1 to TRBJ1-6; D unresolved. The germline V gene has CDR1 KGHDR and CDR2 SFDVKD. This CDR3 has 13 residues. The ends were cut back, 9 bases at V and 1 base at J, with 6 bases in the middle. The CDR3 reads CATQGSYNSPLHF. In DNA, the CDR3 is TGTGCCACCCAAGGGTCCTATAATTCACCCCTCCACTTT.

The chain recombines TRBV29-1 with TRBJ2-1, with 10 bases aligning to TRBD2. The ends lost 7 bases at V and 3 bases at J; junction bases unmatched: 6. Germline CDR1 is SQVTM and CDR2 is ANQGSEA. The CDR3 length is 14 residues. For the CDR3, the DNA is TGCAGCGGGGTGCGGACTAGCGGCTACAATGAGCAGTTCTTC. Its translation is CSGVRTSGYNEQFF.

J is TRBJ2-7 and V is TRBV19; TRBD2 is a possible D gene (6 bases). The J call may be mistaken, given a closer DNA end match to TRBJ2-5. Per germline, CDR1 LNHDA and CDR2 SQIVND (reference sequence). CDR3 length: 16 residues. CDR3 protein: CASSIGDLTRGETQYF. The CDR3, as DNA: TGTGCCAGTAGTATAGGGGACCTTACTCGGGGGGAGACCCAGTACTTC.

This clonotype was counted a few times. This chain's CDR3 is CSARTNMNTEAFF. CDR3 nucleotide sequence: TGCAGTGCTAGAACGAATATGAACACTGAAGCTTTCTTT. The V and J genes are TRBV20-1 and TRBJ1-1; D gene uncertain. V lost 2 bases to trimming and J lost 0 bases, with 7 bases between them. Per germline, CDR1 DFQATT and CDR2 SNEGSKA (reference sequence). CDR3 length: 13 amino acids.

The rearrangement links TRBV12-3 or TRBV12-4 to TRBJ1-5, with D perhaps matching TRBD1 (5 bases). V was clipped by 4 bases and J by 5 bases, with 15 bases between them. CDR3 length: 15 residues. The CDR3: CASSSTGAFHQPQHF. In nucleotides, the CDR3 is TGTGCCAGCAGTTCTACTGGGGCTTTTCATCAGCCCCAGCATTTT.

This clonotype was picked up a small number of times. The V gene is TRBV2, the J gene TRBJ1-2; 7 bases fit TRBD1. Trimming took 8 bases from V and 3 from J; bases not matched to a gene: 6. CDR1 SNHLY and CDR2 FYNNEI come from the germline V gene. This CDR3 has 13 amino acids. The CDR3: CASLSDRDYGYTF. CDR3 in DNA: TGTGCCAGCCTTTCAGACAGGGACTATGGCTACACCTTC.

This clonotype appeared once. The CDR3 DNA reads as TGTGCCAGCAGCCGAGACCGGGACAGGGGGCGCGAGCAGTACTTC. Encoded protein: CASSRDRDRGREQYF. V and J are TRBV9 and TRBJ2-7; 12 bases map to TRBD1. This CDR3 contains 15 residues. The germline V gene has CDR1 SGDLS and CDR2 YYNGEE. With 4 bases clipped from V and 6 bases from J, the junction kept 8 bases outside the gene matches.

The rearrangement links TRBV6-5 to TRBJ1-2, with TRBD1 identical over 7 bases. Germline CDR1 is MNHEY and CDR2 is SVGAGI. This CDR3 has 15 amino acids. V lost 0 bases and J lost 7; bases outside the gene matches: 8. The CDR3 nucleotides read TGTGCCAGCAGTTACTCGGGTAGGGGGCGCCTTGGCTACACCTTC. Amino acid sequence: CASSYSGRGRLGYTF.

The chain employs TRBV7-2 and TRBJ2-5; D possibly corresponds to TRBD2 (6 bases). CDR3 size: 15 residues. V shed 5 bases and J shed 4 bases, with 17 bases lying between them. Germline loops: CDR1 SGHTA, CDR2 FQGNSA. This CDR3 reads CASSGNLADGETQYF. CDR3 nucleotide sequence: TGTGCCAGCAGCGGAAACTTAGCGGACGGAGAGACCCAGTACTTC.

This clonotype was seen only once. The chain combines TRBV24-1 with TRBJ2-1, with 10 nucleotides matching TRBD1. From germline, CDR1 is KGHDR and CDR2 SFDVKD. This CDR3 region has 16 residues. Germline trimming cut 3 bases from V and 4 bases from J; bases unmatched to any gene: 5. This CDR3 is CATSDPTGGTYNEQFF. In DNA, the CDR3 is TGTGCCACCAGTGATCCGACAGGGGGCACGTACAATGAGCAGTTCTTC.